What follows are 17 T cell receptor beta chains derived from one specimen sequenced in a study of blood T cell repertoires in COVID-19. TCRdb's copy holds only in-frame clones and misses some; the assay was immunoSEQ multiplex PCR. Among approximately 150,000 clones listed, 65% to 85% were seen once. Sequences were obtained from peripheral blood. These receptors came from a woman in her 70s who had recovered from COVID-19.

The V gene is TRBV20-1, the J gene TRBJ2-7; D is ambiguous. Germline values: CDR1 DFQATT, CDR2 SNEGSKA (reference sequence). The CDR3 is made up of 12 amino acids. Between the trimmed V and J ends, which lost 3 bases and 0 bases, there was a span of 6 bases. CDR3 residues: CSASISSYEQYF. In nucleotides, the CDR3 is TGCAGTGCTAGTATTAGCTCCTACGAGCAGTACTTC.

The chain links TRBV9 to TRBJ1-4, with D possibly matching TRBD1 (6 bases). The germline V and J ends were trimmed by 4 bases and 7 bases, with 14 bases remaining between them. In germline, CDR1 is SGDLS, CDR2 YYNGEE. This CDR3 spans 14 amino acids. The CDR3, as DNA: TGTGCCAGCAGCCCAAGACAGGACGGTGAAAAACTGTTTTTT. It yields the protein CASSPRQDGEKLFF.

The chain combines TRBV6-5 with TRBJ1-1; maybe TRBD1 (5 bases). V dropped 7 bases and J dropped 4 bases, with 13 bases sitting between them. Germline CDR1 reads MNHEY; CDR2 reads SVGAGI. The CDR3 covers 13 residues. The CDR3 here is CASMSREGTEAFF. In nucleotides, the CDR3 is TGTGCCAGCATGTCCAGGGAGGGCACTGAAGCTTTCTTT.

V gene TRBV5-1 combines with J gene TRBJ2-7; 8 bases are a match to TRBD2. CDR3 length: 15 amino acids. CDR1 and CDR2 (germline): SGHRS, YFSETQ. The J segment lost 3 bases and the V segment lost 4 bases, leaving 9 bases of the junction unmatched. The CDR3 loop is CASSQYSGERYEQYF. CDR3 in DNA: TGCGCCAGCAGCCAATATAGCGGGGAGCGCTACGAGCAGTACTTC.

The chain joins TRBV11-1 to TRBJ2-3; D remains unclear. V was trimmed by 0 bases and J by 4 bases, leaving 8 bases between them. Germline CDR1 and CDR2: SGHAT and FQDESV (reference sequence). The CDR3 loop spans 14 amino acids. The DNA for the CDR3 is TGTGCCAGCAGCTTAGCGCGGTCAGCAGATACGCAGTATTTT. This translates into CASSLARSADTQYF.

V usage is TRBV7-8 and J usage is TRBJ2-1, with 8 bases matching TRBD2. V lost 4 bases and J lost 15; bases outside the gene matches: 14. Germline V gene lookup returns CDR1 SGHVS and CDR2 FQNEAQ. This CDR3 spans 14 amino acids. CDR3 sequence reads: CASSSPSRLAGAFF. DNA of the CDR3: TGTGCCAGCAGCTCCCCATCTAGGCTAGCGGGTGCGTTCTTC.

The chain combines TRBV5-4 with TRBJ1-1; TRBD1 matches at 12 bases. CDR1 and CDR2 from the germline V gene are SGHNT and YYREEE (reference sequence). This CDR3 region has 14 residues. The J segment lost 8 bases and the V segment lost 4 bases, leaving 6 bases of the junction unmatched. The DNA of the CDR3 is TGTGCCAGCAGCACCGGGACAGGGGGCGGGGAAGCTTTCTTT. Translation gives CASSTGTGGGEAFF.

The genes are TRBV5-1 and TRBJ2-2; a weak D match, TRBD2 (6 bases). The V end was cut by 4 bases, the J end by 7 bases, with 14 bases between. The CDR3 contains 14 residues. CDR1 SGHRS and CDR2 YFSETQ come from the germline V gene. The CDR3 sequence is CASSPGLSGGELFF. Here the CDR3 DNA reads TGCGCCAGCAGCCCGGGACTCTCCGGCGGGGAGCTGTTTTTT.

This sequence joins TRBV9 and TRBJ1-2; 7 positions match TRBD1. Trimming took 2 bases from V and 7 from J; bases not matched to a gene: 5. CDR3 length: 13 amino acids. The germline V gene has CDR1 SGDLS and CDR2 YYNGEE. CDR3 in amino acids: CASSVKQGSGYTF. CDR3 nucleotides: TGTGCCAGCAGCGTCAAACAGGGGTCTGGCTACACCTTC.

The gene calls are TRBV30 and TRBJ1-2, with a possible D match to TRBD1 (5 bases). Deletions cut 0 bases from V and 6 bases from J, with 14 bases between. Germline V gene data show CDR1 as GTSNPN and CDR2 as SVGIG (reference sequence). The CDR3 has 14 residues. CDR3 nucleotides: TGTGCCTGGAGTGTTGGGCGGGGGGTGGATGGCTACACCTTC. Residues: CAWSVGRGVDGYTF. The full variable domain, with the rest looked up from reference TRBV30 and TRBJ1-2, is SQTIHQWPATLVQPVGSPLSLECTVEGTSNPNLYWYRQAAGRGLQLLFYSVGIGQISSEVPQNLSASRPQDRQFILSSKKLLLSDSGFYLCAWSVGRGVDGYTFGSGTRLTVV.

The chain has TRBV5-4 and TRBJ2-7, with 7 bases aligning to TRBD2. The germline V gene has CDR1 SGHNT and CDR2 YYREEE (reference sequence). The CDR3 extends over 15 amino acids. With 4 bases clipped from V and 6 bases from J, the junction kept 13 bases outside the gene matches. The CDR3 loop is CASSLGGGGLAEQYF. The CDR3, as DNA: TGTGCCAGCAGCCTGGGCGGGGGAGGGCTGGCCGAGCAGTACTTC.

The V gene is TRBV5-6, the J gene TRBJ2-7; a weak D match, TRBD2 (6 bases). From germline, CDR1 is SGHDT and CDR2 YYEEEE. The length of the CDR3 is 16 residues. Trimming took 5 bases from V and 0 from J, leaving 18 bases between them. CDR3 sequence: CASSARRDLTSYEQYF. The DNA for the CDR3 is TGTGCCAGCAGTGCCCGCCGGGACTTGACCTCCTACGAGCAGTACTTC. Drawing the rest from reference TRBV5-6 and TRBJ2-7, the complete variable domain is DAGVTQSPTHLIKTRGQQVTLRCSPKSGHDTVSWYQQALGQGPQFIFQYYEEEERQRGNFPDRFSGHQFPNYSSELNVNALLLGDSALYLCASSARRDLTSYEQYFGPGTRLTVT.

The chain has TRBV7-6 and TRBJ2-3; perhaps TRBD2 as D (6 bases). CDR1 and CDR2 from the germline V gene are SGHVS and FNYEAQ. The ends were cut back, 5 bases at V and 4 bases at J, with 22 bases in the middle. There are 17 residues in the CDR3. CDR3 in amino acids: CASSAGPGTVASDTQYF. The DNA for the CDR3 is TGTGCCAGCAGCGCCGGCCCCGGGACTGTAGCGTCAGATACGCAGTATTTT.

The chain recombines TRBV24-1 with TRBJ2-5; 15 nucleotides align to TRBD2. Germline assignment: CDR1 KGHDR and CDR2 SFDVKD. The CDR3 runs 16 residues. V gave up 0 bases and J gave up 5 bases; unmatched junction bases: 0. CDR3 amino acids: CATSDLGLAGGETQYF. The CDR3 DNA reads TGTGCCACCAGTGATTTGGGACTAGCGGGAGGGGAGACCCAGTACTTC.

V usage is TRBV27 and J usage is TRBJ2-3; 10 bases fit TRBD2. This CDR3 comprises 14 residues. CDR1 and CDR2 from the germline V gene are MNHEY and SMNVEV (reference sequence). Unmatched junction bases numbered 4, after V lost 4 bases and J lost 6 bases. The CDR3: CASSWASGGDTQYF. The CDR3, as DNA: TGTGCCAGCAGTTGGGCTAGCGGGGGTGATACGCAGTATTTT.

The chain uses TRBV30 and TRBJ2-7; TRBD2 is a possible D gene (6 bases). There are 14 residues in the CDR3. Trimming shortened V by 3 bases and J by 2 bases, and 14 bases separated the two germline ends. Germline CDR1 and CDR2: GTSNPN and SVGIG (reference sequence). The CDR3 spells CAWSGRGAPYEQYF. CDR3 sequence (DNA): TGTGCCTGGAGCGGGCGGGGAGCCCCCTACGAGCAGTACTTC.

The chain uses TRBV10-3 and TRBJ1-3; D is perhaps TRBD1 (5 bases). The CDR3 consists of 13 residues. The germline V and J ends were trimmed by 11 bases and 0 bases, with 11 bases remaining between them. Germline V gene lookup returns CDR1 ENHRY and CDR2 SYGVKD. The CDR3 DNA reads as TGTGCCGGGGCCACCTACTCTGGAAACACCATATATTTT. Amino acid sequence: CAGATYSGNTIYF.